This TCR beta chain was sequenced for a study of blood T cell repertoires in COVID-19. For the study at large: Donors in the United States, Italy and Spain gave samples during acute or convalescent COVID-19. Sources were T cells, B-cell-depleted T cells, or PBMCs; the material itself was cDNA or gDNA.

In the authors' methods: Reference gene primer amplification gave nucleated cell count estimates. Repertoires were generated with immunoSEQ multiplex PCR, while TCRdb's copy carries only in-frame clones and drops some. V, J and clone size are those of that table, while D and trimming were read from the DNA. The data contain about 62,000 clones, 75% to 90% of them singletons. The Seattle patients joined while their infection was active and were tracked longitudinally afterward. CDR3 length equals 17 residues. Per germline, CDR1 SGHDN and CDR2 FVKESK. The ends were cut back, 0 bases at V and 6 bases at J, with 18 bases in the middle.

The chain employs TRBV14 and TRBJ2-1, with D maybe TRBD2 (6 bases). Sequencing input: peripheral blood. The origin of this receptor is a woman aged 55-69 years with COVID-19, enrolled during active disease. The CDR3 sequence: CASSQDRDGRQFNEQFF. CDR3 sequence (DNA): TGTGCCAGCAGCCAAGATCGAGACGGGAGACAGTTCAATGAGCAGTTCTTC. Based on the CDR3 plus reference TRBV14 and TRBJ2-1, the full variable domain is EAGVTQFPSHSVIEKGQTVTLRCDPISGHDNLYWYRRVMGKEIKFLLHFVKESKQDESGMPNNRFLAERTGGTYSTLKVQPAELEDSGVYFCASSQDRDGRQFNEQFFGPGTRLTVL.